This paragraph reports one TCR beta chain. Its antigen is unknown. No much larger clone exists at a distance of one base, and base qualities are not known. The data derive from a study of blood T cell repertoires in COVID-19 (dated by TCRdb to 2018 to 2021). About the investigation overall: Samples from collaborators originated in the United States, Italy and Spain and spanned both the acute and convalescent phases of COVID-19. The prospective study material was composed of cDNA or gDNA derived from T cells, B-cell-depleted T cells, or PBMCs. The dataset comprised deeply sampled blood TCRbeta repertoires from subjects exposed to, actively infected with, or recovered from COVID-19. The repertoires were made available in a free public database intended to serve as a resource for research on the immune response to SARS-CoV-2. The samples were drawn from two sources: the first 160 participants of the ongoing ImmuneRACE study, and 1,000 to 1,500 subjects contributed by 6 global collaborators. Sample metadata almost always included a de-identified subject ID, COVID-19 status, age in years and sex. HLA class I and class II types, where available, came from metadata supplied by the sample provider rather than from assay-based typing. Broad study findings and their caveats: The quantity of clinical and demographic metadata differed by source and by participant and was supplied without curation.

The collaborating institutions used their own protocols to collect whole blood in K2EDTA tubes. For TCRbeta analysis, collaborator samples were shipped as frozen whole blood, as isolated PBMCs, or as DNA extracted from either sample type. TCRbeta CDR3 regions were amplified from genomic DNA by means of the immunoSEQ Assay, a bias-controlled multiplex PCR. Turning to the authors' computational methods: Within the assay, amplification of reference gene primers was used to estimate how many nucleated cells each sample contained. Sequence reads were collapsed and filtered to measure the absolute abundance of every unique TCRbeta CDR3 rearrangement. For each sample, productive Simpson clonality was calculated by taking the square root of Simpson's diversity index across productive rearrangements. TCRdb carries this immuneACCESS record with in-frame sequences only. Its versions omit some clonotypes, under half of them owing to an unresolved V gene in the studies checked, with the rest unexplained. That table gives V, J and clone size, and the DNA gave D and trimming. The sample contains about 70,000 clones, approximately 86% of them found a single time. The top ten hold about 12% of the sample.

V ends up 6 bases short and J 4 bases short, with an unmatched junction base count of 6. CDR1 and CDR2, looked up from the germline V gene, are MDHEN and SYDVKM. Including the terminal cysteine and phenylalanine, the CDR3 comprises 14 residues. The read is trimmed to its CDR3 DNA, 42 bases read in frame from base 1. The sample was peripheral blood. The sequence is built from TRBV28 and TRBJ1-1, with 9 bases in between that match TRBD1. The TCR sequence derives from a human donor in a cohort sampled during active COVID-19. The DNA reads as follows: TGTGCCAGCAGGAGGGACAGGGTTAGCACTGAAGCTTTCTTT. This yields the protein CASRRDRVSTEAFF.